These T cell receptor beta chains were read from a single sample in a study of cytomegalovirus exposure and HLA in healthy donors. Some clones are missing from TCRdb's copy, which holds only in-frame ones; the method was immunoSEQ multiplex PCR. This table holds roughly 180,000 clones, around 82% found once. The sequencing sample was made of PBMCs. The receptor set was obtained from a boy aged 5-17 years in good health and CMV-seronegative. The CDR3 runs from the conserved cysteine through the conserved F or W. A D gene is named only where the DNA matches it firmly. Expanded clones are given a class, and other clones once, few, many or no size at all.

d_call: NA; v_call: TRBV7-9; clone_size: NA; j_call: TRBJ1-4; cdr3_aa: CASRQGGGEKLFF; cdr3_nt: TGTGCCAGCAGACAGGGTGGCGGTGAAAAACTGTTTTTT
d_call: TRBD1; v_call: TRBV5-6; clone_size: once; j_call: TRBJ2-7; cdr3_aa: CASTLLPDRGLYEQYF; cdr3_nt: TGTGCCAGCACCTTACTACCGGACAGGGGGCTATACGAGCAGTACTTC
d_call: TRBD2; v_call: TRBV5-5; clone_size: NA; j_call: TRBJ2-7; cdr3_aa: CASSTLAGVDEQYF; cdr3_nt: TGTGCCAGCAGCACCCTAGCGGGAGTCGACGAGCAGTACTTC
d_call: NA; v_call: TRBV25-1; clone_size: NA; j_call: TRBJ2-7; cdr3_aa: CASGGGIREQYF; cdr3_nt: TGTGCCAGCGGCGGCGGGATACGCGAGCAGTACTTC
d_call: NA; v_call: TRBV11-3; clone_size: NA; j_call: TRBJ2-5; cdr3_aa: CASSGTQETQYF; cdr3_nt: TGTGCCAGCAGCGGGACTCAAGAGACCCAGTACTTC
d_call: TRBD1; v_call: TRBV10-3; clone_size: NA; j_call: TRBJ1-2; cdr3_aa: CAMNSMGQGSYGYTF; cdr3_nt: TGTGCCATGAACTCTATGGGACAGGGGTCCTATGGCTACACCTTC
d_call: NA; v_call: TRBV5-4; clone_size: NA; j_call: TRBJ2-3; cdr3_aa: CASSLRTDTQYF; cdr3_nt: TGTGCCAGCAGCTTGCGGACAGATACGCAGTATTTT
d_call: NA; v_call: TRBV19; clone_size: NA; j_call: TRBJ2-1; cdr3_aa: CASSIVPNEQFF; cdr3_nt: TGTGCCAGTAGTATCGTCCCCAATGAGCAGTTCTTC
d_call: TRBD2; v_call: TRBV10-3; clone_size: once; j_call: TRBJ2-1; cdr3_aa: CAISESRLAGVYEQFF; cdr3_nt: TGTGCCATCAGTGAGTCCCGACTAGCGGGAGTCTATGAGCAGTTCTTC
d_call: NA; v_call: TRBV19; clone_size: NA; j_call: TRBJ1-2; cdr3_aa: CATNGADYGYTF; cdr3_nt: TGTGCCACTAATGGTGCGGACTATGGCTACACCTTC
d_call: NA; v_call: TRBV7-2; clone_size: NA; j_call: TRBJ2-5; cdr3_aa: CASSPYRDPQETQYF; cdr3_nt: TGTGCCAGCAGCCCGTACAGAGACCCCCAAGAGACCCAGTACTTC
d_call: TRBD1; v_call: TRBV28; clone_size: NA; j_call: TRBJ2-7; cdr3_aa: CAIKGQGAYEQYF; cdr3_nt: TGTGCCATCAAAGGACAGGGGGCTTACGAGCAGTACTTC
d_call: NA; v_call: TRBV9; clone_size: NA; j_call: TRBJ2-2; cdr3_aa: CASSLKLTGELFF; cdr3_nt: TGTGCCAGCAGCTTGAAGCTCACCGGGGAGCTGTTTTTT
d_call: TRBD1; v_call: TRBV29-1; clone_size: NA; j_call: TRBJ2-1; cdr3_aa: CSVEDRGLYNEQFF; cdr3_nt: TGCAGCGTTGAGGACAGGGGGCTTTACAATGAGCAGTTCTTC
d_call: TRBD2; v_call: TRBV30; clone_size: once; j_call: TRBJ2-1; cdr3_aa: CAWSAGGRRFF; cdr3_nt: TGTGCCTGGAGTGCCGGGGGGAGGCGGTTCTTC
d_call: TRBD1; v_call: TRBV2; clone_size: NA; j_call: TRBJ1-1; cdr3_aa: CASRGDSPNTEAFF; cdr3_nt: TGTGCCAGCAGGGGGGACAGTCCTAACACTGAAGCTTTCTTT
d_call: TRBD1; v_call: TRBV14; clone_size: NA; j_call: TRBJ2-5; cdr3_aa: CASSPETGAFGETQYF; cdr3_nt: TGTGCCAGCAGCCCGGAGACAGGGGCTTTTGGGGAGACCCAGTACTTC
d_call: TRBD1; v_call: TRBV11-2; clone_size: NA; j_call: TRBJ2-1; cdr3_aa: CASSPGQGSYNEQFF; cdr3_nt: TGTGCCAGCAGCCCGGGACAGGGGTCCTACAATGAGCAGTTCTTC
d_call: NA; v_call: TRBV7-2; clone_size: NA; j_call: TRBJ2-3; cdr3_aa: CASSLDSGLTDTQYF; cdr3_nt: TGTGCCAGCAGCTTGGATAGCGGACTCACAGATACGCAGTATTTT
d_call: NA; v_call: TRBV14; clone_size: NA; j_call: TRBJ2-1; cdr3_aa: CASSPGKVFVDEQFF; cdr3_nt: TGTGCCAGCAGCCCGGGGAAGGTCTTCGTCGATGAGCAGTTCTTC
d_call: NA; v_call: TRBV28; clone_size: NA; j_call: TRBJ2-2; cdr3_aa: CASRRTGELFF; cdr3_nt: TGTGCCAGCAGGAGAACCGGGGAGCTGTTTTTT
d_call: TRBD1; v_call: TRBV9; clone_size: NA; j_call: TRBJ2-1; cdr3_aa: CASGLTGAYNEQFF; cdr3_nt: TGTGCCAGCGGGCTGACAGGGGCGTACAATGAGCAGTTCTTC
d_call: NA; v_call: TRBV7-8; clone_size: once; j_call: TRBJ1-1; cdr3_aa: CASSPLPRGRKEEAFF; cdr3_nt: TGTGCCAGCAGCCCCCTCCCCCGGGGGAGAAAAGAAGAAGCTTTCTTT
d_call: TRBD1; v_call: TRBV19; clone_size: NA; j_call: TRBJ1-1; cdr3_aa: CASSIDDPGTGERQAFF; cdr3_nt: TGTGCCAGTAGTATCGACGATCCCGGGACAGGGGAACGTCAAGCTTTCTTT
d_call: NA; v_call: TRBV10-1; clone_size: NA; j_call: TRBJ2-7; cdr3_aa: CASSEQDAIHSYEQYF; cdr3_nt: TGCGCCAGCAGTGAACAGGACGCAATCCACTCCTACGAGCAGTACTTC
d_call: NA; v_call: TRBV7-9; clone_size: once; j_call: TRBJ1-1; cdr3_aa: CASSLPGNTEAFF; cdr3_nt: TGTGCCAGCAGCTTACCGGGGAACACTGAAGCTTTCTTT
d_call: NA; v_call: TRBV9; clone_size: NA; j_call: TRBJ2-6; cdr3_aa: CASSVYPTTGEGSGANVLTF; cdr3_nt: TGTGCCAGCAGCGTATATCCTACGACAGGAGAAGGGTCTGGGGCCAACGTCCTGACTTTC
d_call: NA; v_call: TRBV29-1; clone_size: NA; j_call: TRBJ2-7; cdr3_aa: CSVASGAGGYEQYF; cdr3_nt: TGCAGCGTTGCTTCGGGTGCCGGTGGGTACGAGCAGTACTTC
d_call: NA; v_call: TRBV9; clone_size: once; j_call: TRBJ2-1; cdr3_aa: CASSHTPGHNLYNEQFF; cdr3_nt: TGTGCCAGCAGCCACACTCCTGGACATAATTTATACAATGAGCAGTTCTTC
d_call: NA; v_call: TRBV7-8; clone_size: NA; j_call: TRBJ2-3; cdr3_aa: CASSPRLDAHTQYF; cdr3_nt: TGTGCCAGCAGCCCGAGACTAGATGCCCATACGCAGTATTTT
d_call: TRBD1; v_call: TRBV6-5; clone_size: NA; j_call: TRBJ2-3; cdr3_aa: CASRSTGAFTDTQYF; cdr3_nt: TGTGCCAGCAGATCTACAGGGGCCTTCACAGATACGCAGTATTTT
d_call: NA; v_call: TRBV30; clone_size: NA; j_call: TRBJ2-7; cdr3_aa: CAWRSTGSGEQYF; cdr3_nt: TGTGCCTGGAGGTCGACAGGCTCGGGTGAGCAGTACTTC
d_call: NA; v_call: TRBV30; clone_size: NA; j_call: TRBJ1-3; cdr3_aa: CAWSGFRAGNTIYF; cdr3_nt: TGTGCCTGGAGCGGATTCAGGGCTGGAAACACCATATATTTT
d_call: NA; v_call: TRBV7-9; clone_size: NA; j_call: TRBJ2-1; cdr3_aa: CASRPDSRPYNEQFF; cdr3_nt: TGTGCCAGCAGACCTGACAGCCGCCCCTACAATGAGCAGTTCTTC
d_call: TRBD1; v_call: TRBV27; clone_size: once; j_call: TRBJ1-1; cdr3_aa: CASRHQGAVAEAFF; cdr3_nt: TGTGCCAGCAGACATCAGGGGGCTGTGGCTGAAGCTTTCTTT
d_call: NA; v_call: TRBV5-1; clone_size: NA; j_call: TRBJ2-1; cdr3_aa: CASIGGGGSYNEQFF; cdr3_nt: TGCGCCAGCATCGGAGGGGGAGGGTCCTACAATGAGCAGTTCTTC
d_call: TRBD1; v_call: TRBV7-6; clone_size: NA; j_call: TRBJ2-7; cdr3_aa: CASSLFSGTGDSYEQYF; cdr3_nt: TGTGCCAGCAGCTTATTTTCCGGGACAGGGGATTCCTACGAGCAGTACTTC
d_call: TRBD1; v_call: TRBV6-5; clone_size: NA; j_call: TRBJ1-4; cdr3_aa: CASSYSTGYEKLFF; cdr3_nt: TGTGCCAGCAGTTATTCGACAGGGTATGAAAAACTGTTTTTT
d_call: TRBD1; v_call: TRBV29-1; clone_size: NA; j_call: TRBJ2-5; cdr3_aa: CSVGRQGAWETQYF; cdr3_nt: TGCAGCGTGGGAAGACAGGGGGCGTGGGAGACCCAGTACTTC
d_call: NA; v_call: TRBV19; clone_size: NA; j_call: TRBJ1-1; cdr3_aa: CASLRGGGMNTEAFF; cdr3_nt: TGTGCCAGTTTGCGCGGGGGGGGGATGAACACTGAAGCTTTCTTT
d_call: NA; v_call: TRBV30; clone_size: NA; j_call: TRBJ2-7; cdr3_aa: CAWSVSGVTYEQYF; cdr3_nt: TGTGCCTGGAGTGTTTCGGGGGTGACCTACGAGCAGTACTTC
d_call: NA; v_call: TRBV6-8; clone_size: once; j_call: TRBJ2-2; cdr3_aa: CASSYRDSQGTGELFF; cdr3_nt: TGTGCCAGCAGTTACCGGGACTCCCAAGGAACCGGGGAGCTGTTTTTT
d_call: NA; v_call: TRBV30; clone_size: few; j_call: TRBJ1-2; cdr3_aa: CAWRDFTRDRGYGYTF; cdr3_nt: TGTGCCTGGAGGGACTTCACAAGGGATCGGGGCTATGGCTACACCTTC
d_call: TRBD1; v_call: TRBV19; clone_size: NA; j_call: TRBJ2-7; cdr3_aa: CASSTLGQGGYEQYF; cdr3_nt: TGTGCCAGTAGTACCCTCGGACAGGGGGGTTACGAGCAGTACTTC
d_call: NA; v_call: TRBV4-1; clone_size: NA; j_call: TRBJ1-2; cdr3_aa: CASSQRGGSRPGYTF; cdr3_nt: TGCGCCAGCAGCCAACGAGGTGGGTCTCGTCCCGGCTACACCTTC
d_call: NA; v_call: TRBV5-1; clone_size: NA; j_call: TRBJ1-3; cdr3_aa: CASSPTGDSGNTIYF; cdr3_nt: TGCGCCAGCAGCCCCACCGGGGACTCTGGAAACACCATATATTTT
d_call: NA; v_call: TRBV4-1; clone_size: NA; j_call: TRBJ2-5; cdr3_aa: CASSQDGGTETQYF; cdr3_nt: TGCGCCAGCAGCCAAGATGGAGGGACGGAGACCCAGTACTTC
d_call: NA; v_call: TRBV2; clone_size: NA; j_call: TRBJ1-1; cdr3_aa: CASSATGTTEAFF; cdr3_nt: TGTGCCAGCAGTGCTACAGGGACCACTGAAGCTTTCTTT
d_call: NA; v_call: TRBV29-1; clone_size: NA; j_call: TRBJ1-1; cdr3_aa: CSVEAGRGTEAFF; cdr3_nt: TGCAGCGTTGAGGCGGGCCGGGGAACTGAAGCTTTCTTT
d_call: TRBD2; v_call: TRBV5-3; clone_size: NA; j_call: TRBJ2-2; cdr3_aa: CARSPGLAGNTGELFF; cdr3_nt: TGTGCCAGAAGCCCGGGACTAGCGGGGAACACCGGGGAGCTGTTTTTT
d_call: NA; v_call: TRBV9; clone_size: NA; j_call: TRBJ1-5; cdr3_aa: CASSPEGDQPQHF; cdr3_nt: TGTGCCAGCAGCCCGGAGGGTGATCAGCCCCAGCATTTT
d_call: TRBD1; v_call: TRBV6-6; clone_size: NA; j_call: TRBJ1-1; cdr3_aa: CASRRDSGNTEAFF; cdr3_nt: TGTGCCAGCAGGCGGGACAGCGGGAACACTGAAGCTTTCTTT
d_call: TRBD2; v_call: TRBV5-4; clone_size: once; j_call: TRBJ2-1; cdr3_aa: CASSLRGGSLNEQFF; cdr3_nt: TGTGCCAGCAGCTTGCGGGGGGGTTCATTGAATGAGCAGTTCTTC
d_call: NA; v_call: TRBV6-1; clone_size: NA; j_call: TRBJ1-6; cdr3_aa: CASRPIERSPLHF; cdr3_nt: TGTGCCAGCAGGCCCATCGAGAGGTCACCCCTCCACTTT